The next 32 T cell receptor beta chains were all read from a single sample in a study of cytomegalovirus exposure and HLA in healthy donors. It was with 60 Vbeta and 13 Jbeta primers that the PCR ran. Profiled with immunoSEQ multiplex PCR; TCRdb holds only in-frame clones, not every one. This sample has 170,000 or so clones, with around four fifths found just once. The sequenced sample was PBMCs. The receptors come from a woman aged 55-70 years in good health and CMV-seropositive.

CDR3 DNA sequence: TGTGCCAGCAGCCTGAGCGGGGGGACCTACGAGCAGTACTTC. Residues: CASSLSGGTYEQYF. The chain carries TRBV11-3 and TRBJ2-7; TRBD2 aligns across 9 bases. Germline V CDR1 and CDR2: SGHNT, YENEEA. J gave up 2 bases and V 5 bases, and 4 bases lay outside the gene matches. The length of the CDR3 is 14 residues.

About this clone itself: One junction end disagrees with the germline gene, perhaps due to a read error. This chain joins TRBV9 and TRBJ2-6, with D maybe TRBD1 (5 bases). Germline-derived CDR1 and CDR2 are SGDLS and YYNGEE. The CDR3 consists of 16 residues. CDR3 residues: CASSVPIAAGANGLTF. In DNA, the CDR3 is TGTGCCAGCAGCGTACCAATCGCTGCTGGGGCCAACGGCCTGACTTTC.

This clone was detected only once. The chain links TRBV7-9 to TRBJ1-4; TRBD1 is a possible D gene (5 bases). This CDR3 is 13 amino acids long. The germline V gene has CDR1 SEHNR and CDR2 FQNEAQ (reference sequence). Trimming left V 5 bases short and J 6 bases short, with 10 bases between. The CDR3 region is CASSGGEYEKLFF. DNA for the CDR3: TGTGCCAGCAGCGGAGGGGAGTATGAAAAACTGTTTTTT.

The chain uses TRBV28 and TRBJ1-4; no clear D. Trimming left V 6 bases short and J 6 bases short, with 8 bases between. The CDR3 is 12 amino acids. Germline V lookup: CDR1 MDHEN, CDR2 SYDVKM. CDR3 sequence (DNA): TGTGCCAGCAGCTCGGGGTATGAAAAACTGTTTTTT. This translates into CASSSGYEKLFF.

The gene calls are TRBV18 and TRBJ2-4; TRBD1 agrees at 7 bases. The ends lost 6 bases at V and 8 bases at J; junction bases unmatched: 13. Germline V gene sequence: CDR1 KGHSH, CDR2 LQKENI. The length of the CDR3 is 15 residues. CDR3 DNA: TGTGCCAGCTCCTATACTCAAGACACAGGGGACATTCAGTACTTC. It yields the protein CASSYTQDTGDIQYF.

The rearrangement joins TRBV27 to TRBJ2-7; 12 bases align to TRBD2. This CDR3 has 16 amino acids. The V gene's germline CDR1 is MNHEY and CDR2 SMNVEV (reference sequence). The J segment lost 2 bases and the V segment lost 4 bases, leaving 6 bases of the junction unmatched. The CDR3, as DNA: TGTGCCAGCAGTTCTCAAGCTAGCGGGAGGGCCTACGAGCAGTACTTC. Protein product: CASSSQASGRAYEQYF.

The sample holds a few counts of this clone. The chain combines TRBV27 with TRBJ2-2, with D uncertain. The ends were cut back, 5 bases at V and 5 bases at J, with 6 bases in the middle. Germline assignment: CDR1 MNHEY and CDR2 SMNVEV (reference sequence). This CDR3 has 12 residues. The CDR3 sequence is CASSPMTGELFF. The CDR3 nucleotides are TGTGCCAGCAGTCCCATGACCGGGGAGCTGTTTTTT.

This clone was counted once. This chain uses TRBV9 with TRBJ1-4; 10 positions agree with TRBD1. Unmatched junction bases numbered 0, after V lost 0 bases and J lost 4 bases. Germline-derived CDR1 and CDR2 are SGDLS and YYNGEE. This CDR3 region has 15 residues. CDR3 sequence (DNA): TGTGCCAGCAGCGTAGGGACAGGGGGTAATGAAAAACTGTTTTTT. It is translated as CASSVGTGGNEKLFF.

V gene TRBV6-5 combines with J gene TRBJ1-2; 9 bases fit TRBD1. The CDR3 consists of 13 residues. Per germline, CDR1 MNHEY and CDR2 SVGAGI. The ends lost 6 bases at V and 3 bases at J; junction bases unmatched: 2. Written as DNA, the CDR3 is TGTGCCAGCAGAGACAGGGGGGACTATGGCTACACCTTC. It codes for CASRDRGDYGYTF.

The J gene is TRBJ1-2, the V gene TRBV29-1, with 7 positions matching TRBD1. Looked up from germline, CDR1 is SQVTM and CDR2 is ANQGSEA. The CDR3 runs to 12 residues. CDR3 sequence (DNA): TGCAGTGTCGAGGGGACAGACTATGGCTACACCTTC. As protein: CSVEGTDYGYTF. Full variable domain (outside the CDR3, taken from reference TRBV29-1 and TRBJ1-2): SAVISQKPSRDICQRGTSLTIQCQVDSQVTMMFWYRQQPGQSLTLIATANQGSEATYESGFVIDKFPISRPNLTFSTLTVSNMSPEDSSIYLCSVEGTDYGYTFGSGTRLTVV.

The chain uses TRBV9 and TRBJ2-3, with 11 nucleotides matching TRBD2. V gave up 4 bases and J gave up 2 bases; unmatched junction bases: 6. The CDR3 runs 16 residues. CDR1 and CDR2 (germline): SGDLS, YYNGEE. CDR3 sequence: CASSFSGGENTDTQYF. CDR3 DNA: TGTGCCAGCAGCTTTAGCGGGGGGGAAAACACAGATACGCAGTATTTT.

This clone came up a few times. Other DNA sequences from this sample encode an identical CDR3 as well. The rearrangement uses TRBV27 and TRBJ2-3; no clear D gene. V dropped 3 bases and J dropped 0 bases, with 7 bases sitting between them. The CDR3 has 14 residues. The V gene's germline CDR1 is MNHEY and CDR2 SMNVEV (reference sequence). The CDR3 reads CASSFGRSTDTQYF. The CDR3 coding sequence is TGTGCCAGCAGTTTTGGCAGGAGCACAGATACGCAGTATTTT.

V usage is TRBV11-2 and J usage is TRBJ2-7; D possibly corresponds to TRBD2 (5 bases). Deletions cut 1 base from V and 2 bases from J, with 12 bases between. Germline-derived CDR1 and CDR2 are SGHAT and FQNNGV. The CDR3 sequence is 15 residues long. For the CDR3, the DNA is TGTGCCAGCAGCTTAGTAACGGGAATAACCTACGAGCAGTACTTC. It yields the protein CASSLVTGITYEQYF.

The CDR3 protein is CASSLARAAPVNYEQYF. The CDR3, as DNA: TGTGCCAGCAGCTTGGCCAGGGCTGCCCCCGTTAACTACGAGCAGTACTTC. J is TRBJ2-7 and V is TRBV5-5, with a possible D match to TRBD1 (5 bases). This CDR3 is built from 17 residues. V lost 0 bases and J 3 bases, leaving 19 bases between the germline ends. The V gene's germline CDR1 is SGHKS and CDR2 YYEKEE (reference sequence).

This chain connects TRBV2 to TRBJ1-1, with 7 bases that match TRBD1. Germline V gene lookup returns CDR1 SNHLY and CDR2 FYNNEI. V shed 6 bases and J 0 bases; nucleotides not matched to a gene: 13. This CDR3 spans 17 amino acids. The CDR3 here is CASSKLRGQLMNTEAFF. The CDR3 coding sequence is TGTGCCAGCAGCAAACTGAGGGGACAGCTCATGAACACTGAAGCTTTCTTT.

V gene TRBV28 combines with J gene TRBJ2-7; TRBD2 might be the D (6 bases). The CDR3 is 15 amino acids. V was cut by 6 bases and J by 1 base, with 16 bases left in between. Per the germline V gene, CDR1 is MDHEN and CDR2 is SYDVKM. The DNA of the CDR3 is TGTGCCAGCAGCGGGAGAGGTAGCGGATCCTACGAGCAGTACTTC. This gives the protein CASSGRGSGSYEQYF. Supplemented by reference TRBV28 and TRBJ2-7, the full variable domain reads DVKVTQSSRYLVKRTGEKVFLECVQDMDHENMFWYRQDPGLGLRLIYFSYDVKMKEKGDIPEGYSVSREKKERFSLILESASTNQTSMYLCASSGRGSGSYEQYFGPGTRLTVT.

The count of this clone is one. V gene TRBV6-1 combines with J gene TRBJ1-4, with D possibly being TRBD1 (5 bases). The V gene lost 2 bases and the J gene lost 3 bases, with 28 bases spanning the gap. This CDR3 has 21 residues. Germline CDR1 reads MNHNS; CDR2 reads SASEGT. The DNA of the CDR3 is TGTGCCAGCAGTGAACTTCGTAGGGGATGGGCCTATGGAGCCTCTAATGAAAAACTGTTTTTT. It is translated as CASSELRRGWAYGASNEKLFF.

This clone was found a few times. CDR3 residues: CASSVAGLAVTGELFF. CDR3 bases: TGTGCCAGCAGCGTAGCGGGCCTAGCGGTCACCGGGGAGCTGTTTTTT. The chain is built from TRBV9 and TRBJ2-2; 7 bases are a match to TRBD2. Germline assignment: CDR1 SGDLS and CDR2 YYNGEE. This CDR3 comprises 16 residues. The V gene end was trimmed by 0 bases and the J gene end by 4 bases; junction bases not matched to a gene: 6.

The chain employs TRBV2 and TRBJ2-7; maybe TRBD2 (5 bases). This CDR3 is 13 amino acids long. V lost 6 bases and J lost 6, with 15 bases in between. Germline V CDR1 and CDR2: SNHLY, FYNNEI. The CDR3 spells CASRRVPSSEQYF. The CDR3 coding sequence is TGTGCCAGCAGGAGGGTGCCTTCCAGCGAGCAGTACTTC. The whole variable domain, remainder taken from reference TRBV2 and TRBJ2-7, is EPEVTQTPSHQVTQMGQEVILRCVPISNHLYFYWYRQILGQKVEFLVSFYNNEISEKSEIFDDQFSVERPDGSNFTLKIRSTKLEDSAMYFCASRRVPSSEQYFGPGTRLTVT.

In its sample, this clone was seen a few times. The gene calls are TRBV18 and TRBJ1-5; 7 bases are shared with TRBD1. The length of the CDR3 is 18 residues. Unmatched junction bases numbered 10, after V lost 0 bases and J lost 2 bases. From germline, CDR1 is KGHSH and CDR2 LQKENI. The CDR3 DNA sequence: TGTGCCAGCTCACCACCAGGGGGCGGGCCCGGAGGCAATCAGCCCCAGCATTTT. This codes for CASSPPGGGPGGNQPQHF.

This clone has only one observation. This chain uses TRBV4-2 with TRBJ2-3; 10 nucleotides align to TRBD2. The CDR3 extends over 16 amino acids. Unmatched junction bases numbered 3, after V lost 0 bases and J lost 3 bases. CDR1 is LGHNA, CDR2 YNFKEQ, per germline. The CDR3, as DNA: TGTGCCAGCAGCCAAGAGGGGGGACTAGCGACAGATACGCAGTATTTT. Residues: CASSQEGGLATDTQYF.

The rearrangement uses TRBV5-4 and TRBJ1-5; TRBD1 aligns across 8 bases. V lost 4 bases to trimming and J lost 7 bases; unmatched junction nucleotides: 4. CDR3 size: 13 residues. Germline values: CDR1 SGHNT, CDR2 YYREEE (reference sequence). Here the CDR3 reads CASSRQGKQPQHF. In DNA form, the CDR3 reads TGTGCCAGCAGCAGACAGGGGAAGCAGCCCCAGCATTTT.

This rearrangement joins TRBV4-2 to TRBJ2-3; TRBD2 agrees at 15 bases. CDR1 is LGHNA, CDR2 YNFKEQ, per germline. CDR3 length: 18 residues. J was trimmed by 6 bases and V by 2 bases; bases with no gene match: 9. The CDR3 protein is CASSQSGTSGGNTDTQYF. DNA for the CDR3: TGTGCCAGCAGCCAATCGGGGACTAGCGGGGGGAACACGGATACGCAGTATTTT.

This chain connects TRBV6-1 to TRBJ1-5, with unresolved D. Germline CDR1 is MNHNS and CDR2 is SASEGT. The CDR3 extends over 14 amino acids. V was pared by 0 bases and J by 2 bases, with 5 bases between. The CDR3 loop reads CASSEARGNQPQHF. The CDR3 bases are TGTGCCAGCAGTGAAGCCCGGGGCAATCAGCCCCAGCATTTT.

The V gene is TRBV6-1, the J gene TRBJ1-3, with D possibly TRBD1 on 6 matching bases. CDR1 and CDR2 (germline): MNHNS, SASEGT. Trimming cost V 1 base and J 3 bases, with 22 bases left between them. The CDR3 runs to 19 residues. This CDR3 is CASSEEQRVLGGHGNTIYF. The DNA for the CDR3 is TGTGCCAGCAGTGAAGAACAGCGGGTACTGGGGGGGCATGGAAACACCATATATTTT.

This clone was detected only once. The chain uses TRBV30 and TRBJ1-2, with no clear D. Between the trimmed V and J ends, which lost 0 bases and 3 bases, there was a span of 8 bases. The CDR3 runs to 13 residues. Germline lookup yields CDR1 GTSNPN and CDR2 SVGIG (reference sequence). The CDR3 DNA is TGTGCCTGGAGTGTACAACAGTACTATGGCTACACCTTC. This sequence encodes CAWSVQQYYGYTF.

The chain is built from TRBV25-1 and TRBJ2-3; 7 bases agree with TRBD1. This CDR3 is built from 15 residues. CDR1 and CDR2 from the germline V gene are MGHDK and SYGVNS. Losses at the gene ends were 4 bases for V and 1 base for J; bases not matched to a gene: 5. In nucleotides, the CDR3 is TGTGCCAGCAGTGTAGGGGGCGCAGGCACAGATACGCAGTATTTT. Translated: CASSVGGAGTDTQYF.

The chain links TRBV19 to TRBJ1-5; TRBD1 matches at 7 bases. The CDR3 covers 17 residues. Germline V CDR1 and CDR2: LNHDA, SQIVND (reference sequence). The ends lost 2 bases at V and 0 bases at J; junction bases unmatched: 7. The CDR3 spells CASSISAGGNSNQPQHF. CDR3 coding DNA: TGTGCCAGTAGTATATCGGCAGGGGGTAATAGCAATCAGCCCCAGCATTTT.

The V gene is TRBV7-2, the J gene TRBJ2-1; 9 positions match TRBD2. The V and J ends lost 5 bases and 1 base, in that order; junction bases with no gene match: 6. The germline CDR1 and CDR2 sequences are SGHTA and FQGNSA. The length of the CDR3 is 16 residues. The CDR3 reads CASSALAGVSYNEQFF. For the CDR3, the DNA is TGTGCCAGCAGCGCTTTAGCGGGGGTGTCCTACAATGAGCAGTTCTTC. The whole variable domain, filled in from reference TRBV7-2 and TRBJ2-1, reads GAGVSQSPSNKVTEKGKDVELRCDPISGHTALYWYRQSLGQGLEFLIYFQGNSAPDKSGLPSDRFSAERTGGSVSTLTIQRTQQEDSAVYLCASSALAGVSYNEQFFGPGTRLTVL.

The chain is built from TRBV29-1 and TRBJ1-1; D is undetermined. CDR3 size: 13 residues. Germline V CDR1 and CDR2: SQVTM, ANQGSEA. Deletions cut 2 bases from V and 1 base from J, with 8 bases between. CDR3 sequence (DNA): TGCAGCGTTGAACAGGCCCCGAACACTGAAGCTTTCTTT. Translating it yields CSVEQAPNTEAFF.

This clone showed up just once. The chain carries TRBV27 and TRBJ2-3; 7 nucleotides agree with TRBD2. Per the germline V gene, CDR1 is MNHEY and CDR2 is SMNVEV (reference sequence). Germline trimming cut 4 bases from V and 0 bases from J; bases unmatched to any gene: 7. The CDR3 is 16 residues long. The CDR3 nucleotides are TGTGCCAGCAGTTCTCTAGCGGACACTAGCACAGATACGCAGTATTTT. It specifies CASSSLADTSTDTQYF.

In this sample, this clone turned up a few times. The chain joins TRBV29-1 to TRBJ1-2, with 10 bases aligning to TRBD1. Germline CDR1 and CDR2: SQVTM and ANQGSEA. The V segment lost 6 bases and the J segment 3 bases; nucleotides outside the gene matches: 4. CDR3 length: 13 amino acids. CDR3 protein: CSVGTGVDYGYTF. The CDR3 DNA reads TGCAGCGTAGGGACAGGGGTTGACTATGGCTACACCTTC.